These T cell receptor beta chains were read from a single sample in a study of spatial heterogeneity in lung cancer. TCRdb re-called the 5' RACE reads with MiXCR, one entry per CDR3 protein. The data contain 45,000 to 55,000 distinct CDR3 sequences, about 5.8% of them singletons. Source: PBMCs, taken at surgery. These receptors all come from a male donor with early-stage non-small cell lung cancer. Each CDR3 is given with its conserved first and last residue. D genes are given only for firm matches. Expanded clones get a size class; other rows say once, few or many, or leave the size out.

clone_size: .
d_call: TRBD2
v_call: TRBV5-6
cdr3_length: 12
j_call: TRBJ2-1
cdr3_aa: CASSWTSAEQFF
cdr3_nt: TGTGCCAGCAGCTGGACTAGCGCGGAGCAGTTCTTC

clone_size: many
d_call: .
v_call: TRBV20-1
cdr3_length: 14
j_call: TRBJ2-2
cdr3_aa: CSARPEANTGELFF
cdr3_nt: TGCAGTGCTCGCCCAGAAGCGAACACCGGGGAGCTGTTTTTT

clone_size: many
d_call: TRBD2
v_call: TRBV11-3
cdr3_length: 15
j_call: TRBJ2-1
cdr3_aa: CASSPGTSFGNEQFF
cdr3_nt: TGTGCCAGCAGCCCCGGGACTAGCTTCGGCAATGAGCAGTTCTTC

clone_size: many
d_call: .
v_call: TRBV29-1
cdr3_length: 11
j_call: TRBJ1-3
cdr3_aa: CSVGTGNTIYF
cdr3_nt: TGCAGCGTCGGGACAGGAAACACCATATATTTT

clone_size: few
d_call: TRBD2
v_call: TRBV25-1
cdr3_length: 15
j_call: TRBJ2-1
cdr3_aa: CASSKAGGLRNEQFF
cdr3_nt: TGTGCCAGCAGTAAAGCGGGAGGGTTGAGGAATGAGCAGTTCTTC

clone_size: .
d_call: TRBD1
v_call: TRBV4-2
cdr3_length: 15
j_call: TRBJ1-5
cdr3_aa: CASSLTGESNQPQHF
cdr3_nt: TGTGCCAGCAGCCTTACAGGGGAGAGCAATCAGCCCCAGCATTTT

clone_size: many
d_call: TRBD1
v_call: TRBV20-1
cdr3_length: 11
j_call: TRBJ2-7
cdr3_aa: CSANRGWEQYF
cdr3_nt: TGCAGTGCTAACAGGGGGTGGGAGCAGTACTTC

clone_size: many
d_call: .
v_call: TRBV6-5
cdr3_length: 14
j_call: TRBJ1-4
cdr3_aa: CASRGLAAGEKLFF
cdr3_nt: TGTGCCAGCAGGGGACTGGCCGCGGGCGAAAAACTGTTTTTT

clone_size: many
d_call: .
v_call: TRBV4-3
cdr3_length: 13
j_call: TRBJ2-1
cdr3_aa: CASSQEPGSEQFF
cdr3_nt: TGCGCCAGCAGCCAAGAGCCAGGGAGTGAGCAGTTCTTC

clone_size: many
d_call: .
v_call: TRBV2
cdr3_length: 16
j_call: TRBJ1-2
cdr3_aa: CASSTNRDPGFYGYTF
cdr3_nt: TGTGCCAGCAGTACAAACCGGGACCCAGGATTCTATGGCTACACCTTC

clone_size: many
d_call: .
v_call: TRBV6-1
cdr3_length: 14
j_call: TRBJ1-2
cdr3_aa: CASSQSLSNYGYTF
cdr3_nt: TGTGCCAGCTCACAGAGTTTATCTAACTATGGCTACACCTTC

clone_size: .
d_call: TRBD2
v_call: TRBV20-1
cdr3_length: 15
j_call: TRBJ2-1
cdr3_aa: CSATLGAGGYNEQFF
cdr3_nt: TGCAGTGCTACCCTCGGGGCGGGAGGTTACAATGAGCAGTTCTTC

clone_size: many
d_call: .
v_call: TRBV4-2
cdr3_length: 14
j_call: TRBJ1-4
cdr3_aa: CASSQDQGSWELFF
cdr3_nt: TGTGCCAGCAGCCAAGATCAAGGGTCGTGGGAACTGTTTTTT

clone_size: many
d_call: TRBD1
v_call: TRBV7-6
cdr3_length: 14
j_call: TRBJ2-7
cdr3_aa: CASSSTGSSYEQYF
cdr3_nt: TGTGCCAGCAGCTCGACAGGGTCCTCCTACGAGCAGTACTTC

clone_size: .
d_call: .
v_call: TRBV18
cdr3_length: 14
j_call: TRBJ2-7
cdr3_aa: CASSPPSLPYEQYF
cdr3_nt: TGTGCCAGCTCACCACCGTCTCTCCCTTACGAGCAGTACTTC

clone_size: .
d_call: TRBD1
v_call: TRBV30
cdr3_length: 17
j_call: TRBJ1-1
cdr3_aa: CAWSVPLGQGENTEAFF
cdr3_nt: TGTGCCTGGAGTGTACCCCTTGGACAGGGGGAGAACACTGAAGCTTTCTTT

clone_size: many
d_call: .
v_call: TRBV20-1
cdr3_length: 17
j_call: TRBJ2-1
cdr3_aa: CSASPDSISGSYNEQFF
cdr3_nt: TGCAGTGCTAGCCCGGACAGTATCTCGGGCTCCTACAATGAGCAGTTCTTC

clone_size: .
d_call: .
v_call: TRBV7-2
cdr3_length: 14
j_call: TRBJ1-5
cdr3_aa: CASSQDSRNQPQHF
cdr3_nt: TGTGCCAGCAGCCAGGACAGTCGCAATCAGCCCCAGCATTTT

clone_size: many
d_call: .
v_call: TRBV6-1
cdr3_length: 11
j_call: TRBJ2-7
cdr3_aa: CASGQGYEQYF
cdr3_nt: TGTGCCAGCGGTCAGGGCTACGAGCAGTACTTC

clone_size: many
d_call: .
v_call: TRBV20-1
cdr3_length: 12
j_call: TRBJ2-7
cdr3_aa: CSVSIGSYEQYF
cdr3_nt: TGCAGTGTTTCTATCGGTTCCTACGAGCAGTACTTC

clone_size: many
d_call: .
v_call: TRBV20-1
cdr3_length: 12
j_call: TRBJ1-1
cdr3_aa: CSATGLGTEAFF
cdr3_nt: TGCAGTGCTACAGGGCTGGGCACTGAAGCTTTCTTT

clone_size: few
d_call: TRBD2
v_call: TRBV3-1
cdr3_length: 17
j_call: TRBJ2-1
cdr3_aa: CASSQDLAAASYNEQFF
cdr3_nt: TGTGCCAGCAGCCAAGATCTAGCGGCAGCCTCCTACAATGAGCAGTTCTTC

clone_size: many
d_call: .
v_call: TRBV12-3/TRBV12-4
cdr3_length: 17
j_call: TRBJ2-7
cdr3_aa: CASSLADRGTGLYEQYF
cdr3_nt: TGTGCCAGCAGTTTAGCGGATCGGGGTACCGGGCTCTACGAGCAGTACTTC

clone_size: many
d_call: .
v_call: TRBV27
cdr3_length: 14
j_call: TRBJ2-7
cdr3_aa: CASSKRATSYEQYF
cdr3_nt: TGTGCCAGCAGTAAACGGGCCACCTCCTACGAGCAGTACTTC

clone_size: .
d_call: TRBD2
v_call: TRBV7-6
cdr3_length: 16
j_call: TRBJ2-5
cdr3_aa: CASSLGLAGLKETQYF
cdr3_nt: TGTGCCAGCAGCTTGGGGCTAGCGGGGCTTAAAGAGACCCAGTACTTC

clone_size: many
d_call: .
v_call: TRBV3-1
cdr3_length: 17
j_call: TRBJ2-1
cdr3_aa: CASSQRSGQSSYNEQFF
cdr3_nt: TGTGCCAGCAGCCAAAGAAGCGGACAGAGCTCCTACAATGAGCAGTTCTTC

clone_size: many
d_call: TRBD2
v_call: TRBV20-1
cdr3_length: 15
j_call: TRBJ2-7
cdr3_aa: CSASRGLAGLYEQYF
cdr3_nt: TGCAGTGCTTCCCGCGGACTAGCGGGGCTCTACGAGCAGTACTTC

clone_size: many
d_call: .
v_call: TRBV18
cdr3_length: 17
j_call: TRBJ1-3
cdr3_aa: CASSPKTGTPSGNTIYF
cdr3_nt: TGTGCCAGCTCACCGAAGACAGGAACCCCTTCTGGAAACACCATATATTTT

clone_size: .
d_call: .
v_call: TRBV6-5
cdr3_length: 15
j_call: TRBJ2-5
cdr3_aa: CASRPTRGLQETQYF
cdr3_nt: TGTGCCAGCAGGCCGACCAGGGGTCTACAAGAGACCCAGTACTTC

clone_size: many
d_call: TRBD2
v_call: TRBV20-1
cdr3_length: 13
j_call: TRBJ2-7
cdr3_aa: CSAGTSGVYEQYF
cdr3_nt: TGCAGTGCGGGGACTAGCGGAGTGTACGAGCAGTACTTC

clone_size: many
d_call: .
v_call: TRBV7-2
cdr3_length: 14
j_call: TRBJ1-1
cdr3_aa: CASSLTHGNTEAFF
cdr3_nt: TGTGCCAGCAGCTTAACACATGGGAACACTGAAGCTTTCTTT

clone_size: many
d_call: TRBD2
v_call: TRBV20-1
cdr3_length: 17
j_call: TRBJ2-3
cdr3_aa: CSARDRWTRGATDTQYF
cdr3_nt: TGCAGTGCTAGAGATAGATGGACTAGAGGTGCCACAGATACGCAGTATTTT

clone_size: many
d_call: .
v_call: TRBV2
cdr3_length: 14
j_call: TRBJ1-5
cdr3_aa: CASSVAGLVQPQHF
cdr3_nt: TGTGCCAGCAGTGTAGCAGGGTTGGTTCAGCCCCAGCATTTT

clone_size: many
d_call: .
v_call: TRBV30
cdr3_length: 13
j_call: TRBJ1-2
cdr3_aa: CAWSVNRENGYTF
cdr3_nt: TGTGCCTGGAGTGTCAACAGGGAGAATGGCTACACCTTC

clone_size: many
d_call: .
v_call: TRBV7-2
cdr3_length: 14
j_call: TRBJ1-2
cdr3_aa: CASSLDGQGYGYTF
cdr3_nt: TGTGCCAGCAGCTTAGATGGGCAGGGCTATGGCTACACCTTC

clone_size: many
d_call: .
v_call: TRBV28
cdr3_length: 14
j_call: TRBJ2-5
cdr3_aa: CASSPAGSSETQYF
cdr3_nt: TGTGCCAGCAGTCCAGCCGGGTCTTCAGAGACCCAGTACTTC

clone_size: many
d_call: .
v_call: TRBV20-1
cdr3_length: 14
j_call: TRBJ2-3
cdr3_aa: CSASLGQVTDTQYF
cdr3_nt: TGCAGTGCTAGTTTGGGACAAGTCACAGATACGCAGTATTTT

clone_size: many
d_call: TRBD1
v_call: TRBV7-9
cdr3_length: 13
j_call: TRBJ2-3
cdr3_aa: CATGQGSTDTQYF
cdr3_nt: TGTGCCACCGGACAGGGTAGCACAGATACGCAGTATTTT

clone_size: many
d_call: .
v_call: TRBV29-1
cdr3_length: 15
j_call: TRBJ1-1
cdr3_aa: CSVGDGPLGDTEAFF
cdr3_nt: TGCAGCGTTGGGGACGGTCCCCTCGGGGACACTGAAGCTTTCTTT

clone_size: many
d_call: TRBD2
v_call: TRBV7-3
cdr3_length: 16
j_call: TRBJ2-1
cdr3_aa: CASSPRGTSLHNEQFF
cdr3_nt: TGTGCCAGCAGCCCACGGGGGACTAGCCTCCACAATGAGCAGTTCTTC

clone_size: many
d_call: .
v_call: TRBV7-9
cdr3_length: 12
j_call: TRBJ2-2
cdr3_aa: CASSHGAGELFF
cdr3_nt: TGTGCCAGCAGCCACGGGGCCGGGGAGCTGTTTTTT

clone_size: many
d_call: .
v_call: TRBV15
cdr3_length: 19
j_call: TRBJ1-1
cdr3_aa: CATSLQRLLGWNMNTEAFF
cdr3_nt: TGTGCCACCAGCCTTCAACGCCTGCTGGGCTGGAACATGAACACTGAAGCTTTCTTT

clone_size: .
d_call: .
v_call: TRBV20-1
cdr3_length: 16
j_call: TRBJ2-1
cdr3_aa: CSAPGPLRGGYYEQFF
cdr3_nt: TGCAGTGCTCCTGGACCGCTCAGGGGAGGATACTATGAGCAGTTCTTC

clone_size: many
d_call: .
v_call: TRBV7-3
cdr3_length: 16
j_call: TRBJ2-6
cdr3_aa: CASSLKGISGANVLTF
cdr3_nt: TGTGCCAGCAGCTTAAAGGGAATCTCTGGGGCCAACGTCCTGACTTTC

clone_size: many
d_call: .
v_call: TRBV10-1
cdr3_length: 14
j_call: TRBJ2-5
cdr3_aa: CASSESRGVETQYF
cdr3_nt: TGCGCCAGCAGTGAGTCCAGGGGGGTAGAGACCCAGTACTTC

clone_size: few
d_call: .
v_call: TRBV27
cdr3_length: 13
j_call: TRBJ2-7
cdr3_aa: CASSLLAPPGQYF
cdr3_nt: TGTGCCAGCAGTTTACTCGCTCCCCCAGGGCAGTACTTC

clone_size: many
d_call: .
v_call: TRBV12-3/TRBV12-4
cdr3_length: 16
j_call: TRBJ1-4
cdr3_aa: CASSPPRPPRTEKLFF
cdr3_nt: TGTGCCAGCAGTCCACCCCGGCCCCCTAGGACTGAAAAACTGTTTTTT

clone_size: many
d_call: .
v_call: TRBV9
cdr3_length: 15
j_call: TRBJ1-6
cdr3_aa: CASSVEDKGNSPLHF
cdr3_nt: TGTGCCAGCAGCGTAGAGGACAAGGGGAATTCACCCCTCCACTTT

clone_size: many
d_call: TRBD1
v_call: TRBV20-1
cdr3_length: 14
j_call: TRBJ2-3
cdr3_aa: CSATGAVVTDTQYF
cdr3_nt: TGCAGTGCCACAGGGGCCGTTGTCACAGATACGCAGTATTTT

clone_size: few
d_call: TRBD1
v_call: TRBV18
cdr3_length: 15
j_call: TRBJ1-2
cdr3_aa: CASSPQTGVNYGYTF
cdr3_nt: TGTGCCAGCTCACCCCAGACAGGGGTAAACTATGGCTACACCTTC

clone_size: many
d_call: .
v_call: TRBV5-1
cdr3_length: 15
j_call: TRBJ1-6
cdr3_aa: CASSALGGDNSPLHF
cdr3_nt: TGCGCCAGCAGCGCCCTGGGTGGTGACAATTCACCCCTCCACTTT

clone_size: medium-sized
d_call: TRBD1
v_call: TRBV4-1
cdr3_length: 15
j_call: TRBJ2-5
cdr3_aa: CASSRVGQGDQTQYF
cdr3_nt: TGCGCCAGCAGCCGAGTAGGACAGGGTGATCAGACCCAGTACTTC

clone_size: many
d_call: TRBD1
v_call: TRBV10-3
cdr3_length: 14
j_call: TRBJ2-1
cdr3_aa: CAISDGTGYNEQFF
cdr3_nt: TGTGCCATCAGTGATGGGACAGGGTACAATGAGCAGTTCTTC

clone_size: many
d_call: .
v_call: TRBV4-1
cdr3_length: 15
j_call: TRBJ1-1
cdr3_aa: CASSQDGGETQEAFF
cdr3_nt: TGCGCCAGCAGCCAAGATGGGGGGGAGACGCAGGAAGCTTTCTTT